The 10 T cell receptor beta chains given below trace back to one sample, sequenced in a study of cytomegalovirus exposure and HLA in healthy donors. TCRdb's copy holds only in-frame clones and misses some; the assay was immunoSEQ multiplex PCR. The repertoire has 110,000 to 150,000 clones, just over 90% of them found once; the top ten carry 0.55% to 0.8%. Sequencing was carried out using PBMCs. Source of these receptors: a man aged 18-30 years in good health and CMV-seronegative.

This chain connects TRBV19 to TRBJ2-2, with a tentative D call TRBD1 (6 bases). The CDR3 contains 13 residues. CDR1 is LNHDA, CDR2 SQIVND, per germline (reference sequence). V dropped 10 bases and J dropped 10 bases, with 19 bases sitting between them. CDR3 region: CATLPFRGAELFF. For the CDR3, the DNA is TGTGCCACCCTCCCTTTCAGGGGTGCGGAGCTGTTTTTT.

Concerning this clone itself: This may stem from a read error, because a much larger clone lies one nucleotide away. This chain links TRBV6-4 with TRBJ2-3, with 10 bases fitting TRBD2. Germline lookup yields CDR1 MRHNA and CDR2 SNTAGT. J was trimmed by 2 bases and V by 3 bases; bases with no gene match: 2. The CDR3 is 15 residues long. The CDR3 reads CASSESGGATDTQYF. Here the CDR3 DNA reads TGTGCCAGCAGTGAAAGCGGGGGGGCCACAGATACGCAGTATTTT.

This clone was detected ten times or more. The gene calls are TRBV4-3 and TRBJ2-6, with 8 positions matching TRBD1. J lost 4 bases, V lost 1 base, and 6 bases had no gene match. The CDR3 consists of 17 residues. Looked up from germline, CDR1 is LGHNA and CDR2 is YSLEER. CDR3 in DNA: TGCGCCAGCAGCCAAGCCGGACAGGGATCCGGGGCCAACGTCCTGACTTTC. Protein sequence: CASSQAGQGSGANVLTF.

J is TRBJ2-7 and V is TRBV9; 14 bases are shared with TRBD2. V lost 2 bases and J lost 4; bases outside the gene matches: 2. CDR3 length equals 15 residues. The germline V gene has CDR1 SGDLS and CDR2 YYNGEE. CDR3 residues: CASSVTSGGAYEQYF. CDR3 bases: TGTGCCAGCAGCGTGACTAGCGGGGGGGCATACGAGCAGTACTTC.

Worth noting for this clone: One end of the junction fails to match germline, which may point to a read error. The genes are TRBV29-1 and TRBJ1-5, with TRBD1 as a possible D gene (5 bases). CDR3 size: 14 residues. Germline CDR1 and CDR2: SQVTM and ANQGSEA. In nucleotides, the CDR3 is TGCAGCGTTTCTCAGGGAGGTCGCAATCAGTCCCAGCATTTT. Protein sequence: CSVSQGGRNQSQHF.

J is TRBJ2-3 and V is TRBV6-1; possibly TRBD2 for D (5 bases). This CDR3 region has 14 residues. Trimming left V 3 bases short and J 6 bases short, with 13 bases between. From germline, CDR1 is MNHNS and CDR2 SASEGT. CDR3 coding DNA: TGTGCCAGCAGTGAGGACCCACTAGATGATACGCAGTATTTT. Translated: CASSEDPLDDTQYF.

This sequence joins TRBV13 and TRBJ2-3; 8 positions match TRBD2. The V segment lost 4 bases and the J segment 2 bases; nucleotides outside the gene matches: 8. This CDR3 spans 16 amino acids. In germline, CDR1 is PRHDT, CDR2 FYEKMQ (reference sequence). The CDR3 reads CASSSRLAQNTDTQYF. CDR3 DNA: TGTGCCAGCAGCTCCAGACTAGCGCAAAACACAGATACGCAGTATTTT.

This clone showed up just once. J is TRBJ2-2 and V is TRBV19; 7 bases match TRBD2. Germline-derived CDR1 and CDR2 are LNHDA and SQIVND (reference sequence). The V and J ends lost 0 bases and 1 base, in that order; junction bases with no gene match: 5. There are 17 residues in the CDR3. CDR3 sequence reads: CASSIDHLAENTGELFF. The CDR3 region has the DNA TGTGCCAGTAGTATAGATCACCTAGCGGAGAACACCGGGGAGCTGTTTTTT.

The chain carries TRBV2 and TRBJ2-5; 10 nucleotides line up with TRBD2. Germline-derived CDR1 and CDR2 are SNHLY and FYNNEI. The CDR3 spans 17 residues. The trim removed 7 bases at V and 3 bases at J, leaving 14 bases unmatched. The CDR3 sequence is CASISGVLAGPEETQYF. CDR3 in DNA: TGTGCCAGCATCTCGGGGGTACTAGCGGGACCAGAAGAGACCCAGTACTTC.

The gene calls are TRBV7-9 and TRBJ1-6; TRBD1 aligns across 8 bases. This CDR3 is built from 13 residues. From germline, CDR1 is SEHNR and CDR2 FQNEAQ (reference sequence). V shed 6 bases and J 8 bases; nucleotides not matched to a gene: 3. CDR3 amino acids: CASRDRGHSPLHF. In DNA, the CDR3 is TGTGCCAGCAGAGACAGGGGTCATTCACCCCTCCACTTT.